Listed below are T cell receptor beta chains from one sample, sequenced in a study of liver allograft versus peripheral blood T cells. In TCRdb, the reads were re-called with MiXCR into one record per CDR3 protein. The table lists about 13,000 distinct CDR3 sequences, 18% of them singletons. The source of these receptors is a human patient who had a liver transplant. Certain T cells may be donor cells from the graft. Both conserved end residues are part of each CDR3. D genes are given only for firm matches. Clone size is stated in some rows and not others, as once, few, many or a class when expanded.

>.|TRBV5-5|many|TRBJ2-7
TGTGCCAGCAGCTCCGGGTTGGGGCTGCCCTACGAGCAGTACTTC
CASSSGLGLPYEQYF
>TRBD1|TRBV5-4|.|TRBJ1-2
TGTGCCACAGGACAGGGGTCCCTTGGGTATGGCTACACCTTC
CATGQGSLGYGYTF
>.|TRBV6-5|medium-sized|TRBJ1-2
TGTGCCAGCAGTCCCGGGGGCGCCTCCTATGGCTACACCTTC
CASSPGGASYGYTF
>TRBD1|TRBV7-2|many|TRBJ2-1
TGTGCCAGCAGCTCCCTAGGGGGCTCATCCTACAATGAGCAGTTCTTC
CASSSLGGSSYNEQFF
>TRBD1|TRBV7-2|.|TRBJ1-6
TGTGCCAGCAGCTTAGTCGGGACAGCCTTTAATTCACCCCTCCACTTT
CASSLVGTAFNSPLHF
>.|TRBV6-6|many|TRBJ1-5
TGTGCCAGCAGTTACGGAGATCAGCCCCAGCATTTT
CASSYGDQPQHF
>.|TRBV15|.|TRBJ1-4
TGTGCCACCAGCAGAGAGGGTGGGGGGGCGAGGAACGGAAAACTGTTTTTT
CATSREGGGARNGKLFF
>.|TRBV7-9|few|TRBJ2-7
TGTGCCAGCAGCTTAGTGTTCGGGCAGGGGGGATTCTACGAGCAGTACTTC
CASSLVFGQGGFYEQYF
>.|TRBV12-3/TRBV12-4|.|TRBJ2-2
TGTGCCAGCAGTTTTCAGGAGTTCACCGGGGAGCTGTTTTTT
CASSFQEFTGELFF
>TRBD1|TRBV9|many|TRBJ1-2
TGTGCCAGCAGCACGCGGACAGGGGGCAACTATGGCTACACCTTC
CASSTRTGGNYGYTF
>TRBD1|TRBV7-9|.|TRBJ1-4
TGTGCCAGCAGCCCGACAGGGTGGATCAAACTGTTTTTT
CASSPTGWIKLFF
>.|TRBV18|many|TRBJ1-5
TGTGCCAGCTCAAGTTACAATCAGCCCCAGCATTTT
CASSSYNQPQHF
>.|TRBV9|.|TRBJ1-2
TGTGCCAGCAGCGTAGAAGGGGTGGGCTATGGCTACACCTTC
CASSVEGVGYGYTF
>TRBD2|TRBV18|medium-sized|TRBJ2-1
TGTGCCAGCTCACCAAGGACTAGCGGGAGCGGTATGAATGAGCAGTTCTTC
CASSPRTSGSGMNEQFF
>TRBD2|TRBV24-1|medium-sized|TRBJ2-5
TGTGCCACCAGTGATTTGACTAGCGGGGGACAGACCCAGTACTTC
CATSDLTSGGQTQYF
>.|TRBV29-1|medium-sized|TRBJ1-2
TGCAGCGTCCTTGGCGGGGATGGCTACACCTTC
CSVLGGDGYTF
>.|TRBV6-2/TRBV6-3|many|TRBJ2-7
TGTGCCAGCACGACGGTCCGTTACGAGCAGTACTTC
CASTTVRYEQYF
>TRBD1|TRBV2|.|TRBJ1-2
TGTGCCAGCAGGGGGACAGGGTCGGGCTACACCTTC
CASRGTGSGYTF
>.|TRBV30|few|TRBJ1-1
TGTGCCTGGAGTAGGGGGGGGCGACAAGCTTTCTTT
CAWSRGGRQAFF
>.|TRBV18|medium-sized|TRBJ2-5
TGTGCCAGCTCACCAGTAACAGGGTCTTTCGAGACCCAGTACTTC
CASSPVTGSFETQYF
>.|TRBV28|many|TRBJ1-1
TGTGCCAGCAGTTCCGCTGGGCGGGGGCGGAACACTGAAGCTTTCTTT
CASSSAGRGRNTEAFF
>.|TRBV19|medium-sized|TRBJ1-6
TGTGCCAGTAGTATGTTCGCAGGGGTGCGGTCACCCCTCCACTTT
CASSMFAGVRSPLHF
>.|TRBV6-5|medium-sized|TRBJ1-1
TGTGCCAGCAGAGTACTGGCTCCTACGTCGCAGGCTTTCTTT
CASRVLAPTSQAFF
>.|TRBV18|many|TRBJ1-5
TGTGCCAGCTCACTGGCAGAAGGCATTAGCAATCAGCCCCAGCATTTT
CASSLAEGISNQPQHF
>TRBD1|TRBV19|many|TRBJ1-4
TGTGCCAGTAGTCCCGGCGGAACAGGGGGCCGAGAAAAACTGTTTTTT
CASSPGGTGGREKLFF
>.|TRBV18|many|TRBJ2-1
TGTGCCAGCTCACCTGGATTAAAGGGGTTCTACAATGAGCAGTTCTTC
CASSPGLKGFYNEQFF
>.|TRBV10-3|medium-sized|TRBJ2-2
TGTGCCATCCTAGACACATATACGAACACCGGGGAGCTGTTTTTT
CAILDTYTNTGELFF
>TRBD2|TRBV20-1|.|TRBJ2-7
TGCAGTGCTAGAGGAGCGGGAGCTTTTTACGAGCAGTACTTC
CSARGAGAFYEQYF
>.|TRBV6-5|many|TRBJ1-3
TGTGCCAGCAGTTACTCGAAACAGAACACCGGAAACACCATATATTTT
CASSYSKQNTGNTIYF
>TRBD2|TRBV28|.|TRBJ2-7
TGTGCCAGCAGCGCGACTAGCGGGAGTTACGAGCAGTACTTC
CASSATSGSYEQYF
>.|TRBV20-1|.|TRBJ1-1
TGCAGTGCTAGAGATCTGGTCGGGGGTTCACTGGTGAACACTGAAGCTTTCTTT
CSARDLVGGSLVNTEAFF
>TRBD1|TRBV19|medium-sized|TRBJ1-2
TGTGCCAGTAAGGACAGGGGCGGTAATTCCTATGGCTACACCTTC
CASKDRGGNSYGYTF
>.|TRBV24-1|few|TRBJ2-2
TGTGCCACCAGATCACCGAACACCGGGGAGCTGTTTTTT
CATRSPNTGELFF
>.|TRBV10-3|medium-sized|TRBJ2-1
TGTGCCATCACCCAATCGAAGATGGTTGAGCAGTTCTTC
CAITQSKMVEQFF
>.|TRBV20-1|.|TRBJ1-5
TGCAGTGCTAGATCTGATTCCGGGGATCAGCCCCAGCATTTT
CSARSDSGDQPQHF
>TRBD2|TRBV19|medium-sized|TRBJ2-1
TGTGCCAGTAGCAATAGCGGGAGAGGCGGGAACAATGAGCAGTTCTTC
CASSNSGRGGNNEQFF